The rows below give T cell receptor beta chains drawn from one sample of a study of cytomegalovirus exposure and HLA in healthy donors. Method: immunoSEQ multiplex PCR; TCRdb's copy keeps in-frame clones and lacks some. Of some 91,000 clones listed, around 82% are singletons. The material sequenced was PBMCs. The source of these receptors is a middle-aged man in good health and CMV-seronegative. CDR3s include the opening cysteine and the closing phenylalanine or tryptophan. D genes are given only for firm matches. Not every row has a clone size; where given, it reads once, few, many or a size class.

d_call,j_call,clone_size,v_call,cdr3_aa,cdr3_nt
NA,TRBJ1-6,few,TRBV2,CASTFSNSPLHF,TGTGCCAGCACATTTAGTAATTCACCCCTCCACTTT
TRBD1,TRBJ1-5,NA,TRBV28,CASSFQPSGQGARGNQPQHF,TGTGCCAGCAGTTTTCAACCCTCCGGGCAGGGGGCGCGAGGCAATCAGCCCCAGCATTTT
NA,TRBJ2-2,NA,TRBV6-5,CASRQPGTGELFF,TGTGCCAGCAGGCAACCAGGGACCGGGGAGCTGTTTTTT
NA,TRBJ1-1,NA,TRBV19,CASQWTDNTEAFF,TGTGCCAGCCAGTGGACAGACAACACTGAAGCTTTCTTT
TRBD2,TRBJ2-7,NA,TRBV30,CAWRGGLGAYEQYF,TGTGCCTGGAGGGGTGGACTAGGGGCCTACGAGCAGTACTTC
NA,TRBJ2-3,once,TRBV10-2,CASRNWASTDTQYF,TGCGCCAGCAGGAATTGGGCGAGCACAGATACGCAGTATTTT
TRBD1,TRBJ1-2,once,TRBV10-3,CATTRDSYGYTF,TGTGCCACCACGAGGGACAGCTATGGCTACACCTTC
NA,TRBJ2-1,NA,TRBV5-1,CASSLERAYNEQFF,TGCGCCAGCAGCTTAGAACGCGCCTACAATGAGCAGTTCTTC
NA,TRBJ2-1,NA,TRBV27,CASRSSWWEAHNEQFF,TGTGCCAGCAGATCCTCCTGGTGGGAGGCACACAATGAGCAGTTCTTC
NA,TRBJ1-1,NA,TRBV13,CASSRNTEAFF,TGTGCCAGCAGCCGGAACACTGAAGCTTTCTTT
NA,TRBJ2-7,NA,TRBV10-3,CAISKGQPGEQYF,TGTGCCATCAGTAAGGGACAACCTGGCGAGCAGTACTTC
NA,TRBJ1-5,NA,TRBV30,CAWSTGLDQPQHF,TGTGCCTGGAGTACCGGACTCGATCAGCCCCAGCATTTT
TRBD1,TRBJ1-2,few,TRBV6-6,CASSFGQGDGYTF,TGTGCCAGCAGTTTCGGACAGGGGGATGGCTACACCTTC
NA,TRBJ2-1,NA,TRBV7-6,CASSQPKDSFYNEQFF,TGTGCCAGCAGCCAACCGAAGGACAGTTTTTACAATGAGCAGTTCTTC
NA,TRBJ1-2,NA,TRBV13,CASSLRSAGFYTF,TGTGCCAGCAGCTTAAGGTCGGCAGGCTTCTACACCTTC